Detailed here is one T cell receptor beta chain. Before they entered the study, exposed participants had met a COVID-19 case within 2 weeks. This entry comes from a study of blood T cell repertoires in COVID-19. Turning to the study itself: COVID-19 samples from acute and convalescent phases originated in the United States, Italy and Spain.

There are 16 residues in the CDR3. CDR1 MGHRA and CDR2 YSYEKL come from the germline V gene. Trimming cost V 3 bases and J 2 bases, with 17 bases left between them. Per the study methods: From reference gene primer amplification, estimates of nucleated cell counts were derived. Assay: immunoSEQ multiplex PCR; the TCRdb copy retains only in-frame clones and omits some. Clonal size and the V and J genes are those of that table, whereas D and trimming came from the DNA. The sample has a few hundred thousand clones; around nine tenths are singletons. The origin of this receptor is a woman in her forties or fifties who had been exposed to COVID-19. This chain joins TRBV4-1 and TRBJ2-7; TRBD2 might be the D (6 bases). The sequenced material came from PBMCs or T cells enriched from blood (not recorded which). The CDR3 reads CASSQAMGGRTYEQYF. The CDR3 DNA reads TGCGCCAGCAGCCAGGCCATGGGGGGAAGGACCTACGAGCAGTACTTC.